This TCR beta chain was identified during a study of identical twins. This clonotype was seen more than once but under ten times. Looked up from germline, CDR1 is MNHNS and CDR2 is SASEGT. The CDR3 extends over 16 amino acids. The V and J ends lost 6 bases and 4 bases, in that order; junction bases with no gene match: 9. Each CDR3 protein is one row after TCRdb ran MiXCR on the 5' RACE reads. The sample holds roughly 250,000 distinct CDR3 sequences; approximately 6.8% are singletons and the top ten take around 5%. These sequences were also reported in another study, on yellow fever vaccine responses in identical twins.

This sequence originates from a woman in her late teens or twenties in good health. This rearrangement joins TRBV6-1 to TRBJ2-3, with 11 positions matching TRBD2. Material for sequencing was CD8+ T cells sorted from blood. DNA for the CDR3: TGTGCCAGCAGAACTACTAGCGGGAGCTCGGCAGATACGCAGTATTTT. Protein sequence: CASRTTSGSSADTQYF.